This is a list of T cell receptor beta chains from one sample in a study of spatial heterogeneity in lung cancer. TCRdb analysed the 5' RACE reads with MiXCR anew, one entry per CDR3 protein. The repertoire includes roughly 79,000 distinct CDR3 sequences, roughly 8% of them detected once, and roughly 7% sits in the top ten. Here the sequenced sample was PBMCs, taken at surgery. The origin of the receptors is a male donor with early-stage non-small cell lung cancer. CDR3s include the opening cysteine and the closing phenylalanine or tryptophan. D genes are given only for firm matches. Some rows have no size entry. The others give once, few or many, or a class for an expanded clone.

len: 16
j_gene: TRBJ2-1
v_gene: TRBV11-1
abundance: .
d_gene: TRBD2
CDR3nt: TGTGCCAGCAGCTTCCTGACTAGCGGAACCTACAATGAGCAGTTCTTC
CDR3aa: CASSFLTSGTYNEQFF

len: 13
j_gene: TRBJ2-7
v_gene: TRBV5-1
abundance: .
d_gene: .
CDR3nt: TGCGCCAGCAGCTTTGAAATCTCCTACGAGCAGTACTTC
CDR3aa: CASSFEISYEQYF

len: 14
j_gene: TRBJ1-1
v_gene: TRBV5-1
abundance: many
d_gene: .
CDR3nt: TGCGCCAGCAGCTTGGGGGCCAGGAACACTGAAGCTTTCTTT
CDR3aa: CASSLGARNTEAFF

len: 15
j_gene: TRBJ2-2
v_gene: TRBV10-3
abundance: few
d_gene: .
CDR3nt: TGTGCCATCAGTGAGTCGGCAGGGGCCGACGGGGAGCTGTTTTTT
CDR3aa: CAISESAGADGELFF

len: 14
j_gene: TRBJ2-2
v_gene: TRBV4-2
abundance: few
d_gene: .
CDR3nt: TGTGCCAGCAGCCAAGAGACTACCATCGGGGAGCTGTTTTTT
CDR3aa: CASSQETTIGELFF

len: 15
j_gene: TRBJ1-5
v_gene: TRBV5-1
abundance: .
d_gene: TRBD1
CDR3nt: TGCGCCAGCAGCTTGGACGGACAGGGAACTCAGCCCCAGCATTTT
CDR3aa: CASSLDGQGTQPQHF

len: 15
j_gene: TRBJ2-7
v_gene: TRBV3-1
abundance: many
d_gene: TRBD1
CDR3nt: TGTGCCAGCAGACTACACGGACAGGGGGTCATCGAGCAGTACTTC
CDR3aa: CASRLHGQGVIEQYF

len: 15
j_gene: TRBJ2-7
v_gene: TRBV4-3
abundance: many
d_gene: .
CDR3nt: TGCGCCAGCAGCCAGGGCAGGGCAGCCTCCTACGAGCAGTACTTC
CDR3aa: CASSQGRAASYEQYF

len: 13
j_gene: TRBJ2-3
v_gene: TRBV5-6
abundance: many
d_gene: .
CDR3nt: TGTGCCAGCAGCTTGGAGGGTGGGGATACGCAGTATTTT
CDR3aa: CASSLEGGDTQYF

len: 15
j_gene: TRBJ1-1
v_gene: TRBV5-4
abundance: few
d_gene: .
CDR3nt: TGTGCCAGCAGCTTGCTCGCACAGGGTGGGACTGAAGCTTTCTTT
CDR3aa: CASSLLAQGGTEAFF

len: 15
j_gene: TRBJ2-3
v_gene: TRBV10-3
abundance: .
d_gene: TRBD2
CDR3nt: TGTGCCATCAGTGATGGAACTAGCGGCTCAGATACGCAGTATTTT
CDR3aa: CAISDGTSGSDTQYF

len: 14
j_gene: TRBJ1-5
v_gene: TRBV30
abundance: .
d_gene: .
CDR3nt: TGTGCCTGGAGTCTCGACAGGATGGATCAGCCCCAGCATTTT
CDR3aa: CAWSLDRMDQPQHF

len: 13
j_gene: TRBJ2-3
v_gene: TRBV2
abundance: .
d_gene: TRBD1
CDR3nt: TGTGCCAGCACAGGGGGTATCACAGATACGCAGTATTTT
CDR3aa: CASTGGITDTQYF

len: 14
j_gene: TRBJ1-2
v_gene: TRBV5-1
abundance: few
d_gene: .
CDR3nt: TGCGCCAGCAGCTTGGCCGCCACGGGCGGTGGCTACACCTTC
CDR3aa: CASSLAATGGGYTF

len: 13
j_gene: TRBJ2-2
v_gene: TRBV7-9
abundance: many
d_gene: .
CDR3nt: TGTGCCAGCACCTCGTGGGGTACCGGGGAGCTGTTTTTT
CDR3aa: CASTSWGTGELFF

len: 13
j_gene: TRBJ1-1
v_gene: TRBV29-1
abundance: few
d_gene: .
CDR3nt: TGCAGCGTTGTAATAGCTCCGAACACTGAAGCTTTCTTT
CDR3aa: CSVVIAPNTEAFF

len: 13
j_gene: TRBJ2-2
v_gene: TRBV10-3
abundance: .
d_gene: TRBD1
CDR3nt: TGTGCCATCAGTGGGGACAGGGCCGGGGAGCTGTTTTTT
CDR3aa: CAISGDRAGELFF

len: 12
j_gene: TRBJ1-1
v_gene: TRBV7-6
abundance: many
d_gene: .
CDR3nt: TGCCCTACGGTGCAGAGTAACACTGAAGCTTTCTTT
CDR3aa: CPTVQSNTEAFF

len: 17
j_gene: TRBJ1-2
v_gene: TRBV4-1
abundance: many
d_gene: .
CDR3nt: TGCGCCAGCAGCCAAGACAAGGTACGGCAACTAAACTATGGCTACACCTTC
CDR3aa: CASSQDKVRQLNYGYTF

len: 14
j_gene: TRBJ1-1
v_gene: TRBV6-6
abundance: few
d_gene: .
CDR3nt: TGTGCCAGCAGTTACCCCGGGGCGAATATCGAAGCTTTCTTT
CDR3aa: CASSYPGANIEAFF

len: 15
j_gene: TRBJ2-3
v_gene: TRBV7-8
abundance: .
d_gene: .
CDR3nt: TGTGCCAGCAGCTTAGTCCATCTTAACACAGATACGCAGTATTTT
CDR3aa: CASSLVHLNTDTQYF

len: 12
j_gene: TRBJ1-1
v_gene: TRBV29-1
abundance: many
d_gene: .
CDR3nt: TGCAGCGTCGCCACAGGGTACACTGAAGCTTTCTTT
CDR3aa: CSVATGYTEAFF

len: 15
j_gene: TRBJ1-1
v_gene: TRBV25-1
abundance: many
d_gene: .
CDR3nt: TGTGCCAGCAGTGGGTGGGTGACGGGGGGCACTGAAGCTTTCTTT
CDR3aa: CASSGWVTGGTEAFF

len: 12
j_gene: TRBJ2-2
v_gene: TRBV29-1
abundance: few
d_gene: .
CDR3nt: TGCAGCGTTGCCAGGAACACCGGGGAGCTGTTTTTT
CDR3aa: CSVARNTGELFF

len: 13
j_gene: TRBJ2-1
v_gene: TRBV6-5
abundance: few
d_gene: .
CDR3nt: TGTGCCAGCAGTCCCCTCGAGGGAACTGAGCAGTTCTTC
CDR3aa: CASSPLEGTEQFF

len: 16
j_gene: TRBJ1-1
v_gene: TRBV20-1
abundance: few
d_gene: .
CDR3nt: TGCAGTGCTAGAGATATTTCCCGAGGGGGGAACACTGAAGCTTTCTTT
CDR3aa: CSARDISRGGNTEAFF